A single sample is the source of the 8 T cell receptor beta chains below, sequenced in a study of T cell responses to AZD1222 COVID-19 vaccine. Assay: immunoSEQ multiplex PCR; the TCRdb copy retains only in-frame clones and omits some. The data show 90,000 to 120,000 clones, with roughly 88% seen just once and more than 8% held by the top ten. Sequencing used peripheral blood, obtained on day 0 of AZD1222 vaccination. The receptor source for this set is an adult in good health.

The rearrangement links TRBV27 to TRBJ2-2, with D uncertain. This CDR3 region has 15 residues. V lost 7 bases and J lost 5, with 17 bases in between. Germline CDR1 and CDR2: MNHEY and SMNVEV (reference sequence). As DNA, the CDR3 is TGTGCCAGCACCCGACCCCAGGTTTCGACCGGGGAGCTGTTTTTT. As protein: CASTRPQVSTGELFF.

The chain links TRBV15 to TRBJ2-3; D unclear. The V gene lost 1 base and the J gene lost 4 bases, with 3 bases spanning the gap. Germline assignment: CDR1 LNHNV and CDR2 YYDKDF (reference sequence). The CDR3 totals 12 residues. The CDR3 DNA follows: TGTGCCACCAGCAGAGGCCCAGATACGCAGTATTTT. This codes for CATSRGPDTQYF.

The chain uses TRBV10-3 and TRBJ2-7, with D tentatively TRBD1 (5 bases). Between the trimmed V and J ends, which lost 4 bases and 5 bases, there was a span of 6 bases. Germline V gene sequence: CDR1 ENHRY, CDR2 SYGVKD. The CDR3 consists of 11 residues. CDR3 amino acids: CAISGTNEQYF. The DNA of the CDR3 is TGTGCCATCAGTGGGACAAACGAGCAGTACTTC.

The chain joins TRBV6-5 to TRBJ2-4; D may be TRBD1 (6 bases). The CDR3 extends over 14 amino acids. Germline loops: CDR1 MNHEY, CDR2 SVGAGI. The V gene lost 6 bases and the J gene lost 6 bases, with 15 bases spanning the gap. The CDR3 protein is CASRPTGTLNIQYF. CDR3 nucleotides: TGTGCCAGCAGGCCAACAGGGACACTAAACATTCAGTACTTC.

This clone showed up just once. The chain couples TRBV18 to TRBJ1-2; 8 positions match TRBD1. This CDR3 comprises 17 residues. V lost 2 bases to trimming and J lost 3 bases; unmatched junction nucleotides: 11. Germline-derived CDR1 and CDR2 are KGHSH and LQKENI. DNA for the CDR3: TGTGCCAGCTCACCAACAATATTAAAGACAGGGGACTATGGCTACACCTTC. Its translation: CASSPTILKTGDYGYTF.

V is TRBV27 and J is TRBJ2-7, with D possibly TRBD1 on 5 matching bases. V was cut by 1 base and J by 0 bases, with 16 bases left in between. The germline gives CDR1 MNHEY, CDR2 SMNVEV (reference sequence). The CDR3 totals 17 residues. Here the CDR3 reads CASSLLEPTAHSYEQYF. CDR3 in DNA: TGTGCCAGCAGTTTATTGGAGCCGACAGCGCACTCCTACGAGCAGTACTTC.

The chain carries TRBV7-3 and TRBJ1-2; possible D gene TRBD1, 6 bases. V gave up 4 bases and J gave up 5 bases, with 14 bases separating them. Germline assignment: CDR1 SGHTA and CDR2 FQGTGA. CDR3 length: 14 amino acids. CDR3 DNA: TGTGCCAGCAGCTCGGGACAATTGGATTATGGCTACACCTTC. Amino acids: CASSSGQLDYGYTF.

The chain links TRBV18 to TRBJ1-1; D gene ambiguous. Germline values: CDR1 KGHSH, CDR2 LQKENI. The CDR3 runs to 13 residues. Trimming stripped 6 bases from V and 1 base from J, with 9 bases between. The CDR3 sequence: CASSLSGNTEAFF. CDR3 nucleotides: TGTGCCAGCTCGTTGTCGGGGAACACTGAAGCTTTCTTT.